A few counts support the clone carrying this T cell receptor beta chain. The antigen is not known. The CDR3 has 16 amino acids. CDR1 is SGHTA, CDR2 FQGNSA, per germline. Trimming removed 6 bases from V and 3 bases from J, with 18 bases in between. This sample was included in a study of response to subunit inactivated influenza vaccine. Overall study results and limits: The authors proposed limited new T cell recruitment per seasonal influenza vaccination.

MiXCR, applied by TCRdb to the RT-PCR reads, yields one record per CDR3 protein. The table records 500,000 to 600,000 distinct CDR3 sequences, 12% of them present only once. The specimen was PBMCs from blood, collected on the day of vaccination. The chain joins TRBV7-2 to TRBJ2-1, with a tentative D call TRBD1 (5 bases). The origin of this receptor is a man aged 50 to 60 who received an inactivated influenza vaccine. CDR3 in DNA: TGTGCCAGCAGTCCACAGGTAAAGCTGGTCTACAATGAGCAGTTCTTC. As protein: CASSPQVKLVYNEQFF.